This T cell receptor (beta chain) was identified during a study of T cell responses to AZD1222 COVID-19 vaccine. Points from the study as a whole: It was only after the peak T cell response that any repertoires were sampled. AZD1222 recipients seropositive at baseline numbered only six or seven. The donor cohort was predominantly white British with a female majority, and clonal diversity may have been underestimated.

Assay: immunoSEQ multiplex PCR; the TCRdb copy retains only in-frame clones and omits some. In the table there are some 110,000 clones, 85% to 90% of which are singletons. A word on this clone: The antigen is unknown.

Germline loops: CDR1 SGHTA, CDR2 FQGNSA. The CDR3 is made up of 15 amino acids. J lost 8 bases, V lost 3 bases, and 7 bases had no gene match. This clonotype originated in an adult who received the AZD1222 COVID-19 vaccine. Material: peripheral blood, obtained 28 days after the second AZD1222 dose. V usage is TRBV7-2 and J usage is TRBJ1-6; TRBD1 aligns across 7 bases. CDR3 amino acids: CASSFEGARYSPLHF. The CDR3 nucleotides are TGTGCCAGCAGCTTTGAGGGGGCGCGGTATTCACCCCTCCACTTT.